This TCR beta chain was retrieved from a study of blood T cell repertoires in COVID-19. Overall study context: The United States, Italy and Spain were the sources of the acute and convalescent COVID-19 samples. From T cells, B-cell-depleted T cells, or PBMCs came the material, which was cDNA or gDNA.

The V gene's germline CDR1 is MNHEY and CDR2 SVGAGI. CDR3 length: 15 residues. The trim removed 7 bases at V and 4 bases at J, leaving 5 bases unmatched. Seattle researchers signed up patients amid active infection and tracked them longitudinally. As originally analysed: By means of reference gene primer amplification, nucleated cell counts were estimated. TCRdb's copy holds only in-frame clones and misses some; the assay was immunoSEQ multiplex PCR. Clone size and the V and J calls come from that table; the DNA yielded D and trimming. Of roughly 440,000 clones in the sample, approximately 89% were seen once.

The sequence was collected from a woman between 50 and 59 years old with COVID-19, enrolled during active disease. This chain connects TRBV6-5 to TRBJ1-6, with 9 positions matching TRBD1. The sequencing sample was made of peripheral blood. The CDR3 DNA sequence: TGTGCCAGCATGGGACAGGGCCCGTATAATTCACCCCTCCACTTT. Its protein is CASMGQGPYNSPLHF.